These 28 T cell receptor beta chains were all obtained from the same sample, sequenced in a study of response to subunit inactivated influenza vaccine. MiXCR was run by TCRdb on the RT-PCR reads, yielding one entry per CDR3 protein. The sample includes fewer than 600,000 distinct CDR3 sequences, roughly 7.6% of them seen just once. The source material was PBMCs from blood, sampled less than 25 months after vaccination. Receptor source: a man aged 45-69 years who received an inactivated influenza vaccine.

DNA for the CDR3: TGTGCCAGCAGCTCCCGGGCCCTAAGGACTGAAGCTTTCTTT. Protein product: CASSSRALRTEAFF. The chain recombines TRBV11-1 with TRBJ1-1, with no clear D. The CDR3 loop spans 14 amino acids. Trimming took off 4 bases at V and 5 bases at J, with 14 bases between the two ends. The germline CDR1 and CDR2 sequences are SGHAT and FQDESV (reference sequence). The full variable domain, in which reference TRBV11-1 and TRBJ1-1 provide the parts outside the CDR3, is EAEVAQSPRYKITEKSQAVAFWCDPISGHATLYWYRQILGQGPELLVQFQDESVVDDSQLPKDRFSAERLKGVDSTLKIQPAELGDSAMYLCASSSRALRTEAFFGQGTRLTVV.

V usage is TRBV12-3 or TRBV12-4 and J usage is TRBJ1-3, with no clear D. V gave up 7 bases and J gave up 0 bases, with 13 bases separating them. The CDR3 totals 15 residues. This chain's CDR3 is CASTEGYISGNTIYF. CDR3 nucleotides: TGTGCCAGCACCGAAGGGTATATCTCTGGAAACACCATATATTTT.

This clonotype was detected only a few times. V is TRBV28 and J is TRBJ1-6; 7 bases align to TRBD1. Germline V gene data show CDR1 as MDHEN and CDR2 as SYDVKM. The J segment lost 7 bases and the V segment lost 3 bases, leaving 9 bases of the junction unmatched. CDR3 size: 16 residues. CDR3 region: CASSFLVTGTNSPLHF. The CDR3 bases are TGTGCCAGCAGTTTTCTCGTGACAGGGACAAATTCACCCCTCCACTTT. The variable domain in full, completed from reference TRBV28 and TRBJ1-6, reads DVKVTQSSRYLVKRTGEKVFLECVQDMDHENMFWYRQDPGLGLRLIYFSYDVKMKEKGDIPEGYSVSREKKERFSLILESASTNQTSMYLCASSFLVTGTNSPLHFGNGTRLTVT.

This clonotype was picked up many times. This chain connects TRBV4-3 to TRBJ2-1, with D possibly being TRBD2 (5 bases). Trimming stripped 0 bases from V and 6 bases from J, with 6 bases between. Germline CDR1 LGHNA, CDR2 YSLEER. This CDR3 has 13 residues. CDR3 loop: CASSQEAGNEQFF. DNA of the CDR3: TGCGCCAGCAGCCAAGAGGCGGGCAATGAGCAGTTCTTC.

This clonotype came up many times. The V and J genes are TRBV11-2 and TRBJ2-2; D gene ambiguous. The V end was cut by 4 bases, the J end by 0 bases, with 6 bases between. The CDR3 totals 14 residues. CDR1 and CDR2 from the germline V gene are SGHAT and FQNNGV. CDR3 region: CASSWKPNTGELFF. The CDR3 DNA reads TGTGCCAGCAGCTGGAAACCGAACACCGGGGAGCTGTTTTTT.

This clonotype was seen a few times. This sequence joins TRBV20-1 and TRBJ2-5, with TRBD2 identical over 7 bases. Germline V gene data show CDR1 as DFQATT and CDR2 as SNEGSKA (reference sequence). This CDR3 spans 14 amino acids. V lost 5 bases and J lost 2; bases outside the gene matches: 8. The CDR3: CSAVDWREQETQYF. The CDR3 DNA reads as TGCAGTGCTGTGGACTGGCGGGAGCAAGAGACCCAGTACTTC.

The sample holds a few counts of this clonotype. The chain joins TRBV12-3 or TRBV12-4 to TRBJ1-2; D remains unclear. The CDR3 runs 13 residues. V was pared by 3 bases and J by 4 bases, with 9 bases between. CDR3 sequence (DNA): TGTGCCAGCAGTTTCCCCGGAGGCTATGGCTACACCTTC. This sequence encodes CASSFPGGYGYTF.

This clonotype was seen only a few times. The rearrangement joins TRBV5-6 to TRBJ2-1; D perhaps matches TRBD2 (5 bases). Germline-derived CDR1 and CDR2 are SGHDT and YYEEEE. The CDR3 is 13 amino acids. V lost 3 bases and J lost 4, with 8 bases in between. CDR3 region: CASSYTRYNEQFF. CDR3 coding DNA: TGTGCCAGCAGCTACACTAGATACAATGAGCAGTTCTTC. The complete variable domain, with remaining parts taken from reference TRBV5-6 and TRBJ2-1, reads DAGVTQSPTHLIKTRGQQVTLRCSPKSGHDTVSWYQQALGQGPQFIFQYYEEEERQRGNFPDRFSGHQFPNYSSELNVNALLLGDSALYLCASSYTRYNEQFFGPGTRLTVL.

A few counts support this clonotype. The V and J genes are TRBV29-1 and TRBJ2-3; 13 bases match TRBD2. CDR3 length: 15 residues. V shed 1 base, J shed 4 bases, and the junction held 2 bases outside the gene matches. Germline loops: CDR1 SQVTM, CDR2 ANQGSEA. The CDR3 spells CSVEGTSGRADTQYF. The CDR3 bases are TGCAGCGTTGAAGGGACTAGCGGGAGAGCAGATACGCAGTATTTT.

Many counts were recorded for this clonotype. V usage is TRBV6-2 or TRBV6-3 and J usage is TRBJ2-3, with TRBD2 matching 9 bases. There are 18 residues in the CDR3. Germline CDR1 MNHEY, CDR2 SVGEGT. The J segment lost 6 bases and the V segment lost 2 bases, leaving 15 bases of the junction unmatched. The CDR3 spells CASSYGIPSGAHGDTQYF. The CDR3 DNA follows: TGTGCCAGCAGTTACGGTATCCCTAGCGGGGCACACGGGGATACGCAGTATTTT.

This clonotype has just a few counts. The chain combines TRBV2 with TRBJ2-1; perhaps TRBD2 as D (5 bases). V was cut by 8 bases and J by 1 base, with 12 bases left in between. The CDR3 has 14 residues. The germline V gene encodes CDR1 SNHLY and CDR2 FYNNEI. CDR3 residues: CASAGGASYNEQFF. CDR3 bases: TGTGCCAGCGCGGGCGGCGCGTCCTACAATGAGCAGTTCTTC.

This clonotype occurred many times. This chain joins TRBV7-8 and TRBJ2-1, with TRBD2 identical over 10 bases. The germline V gene encodes CDR1 SGHVS and CDR2 FQNEAQ. This CDR3 is built from 17 residues. Unmatched junction bases numbered 8, after V lost 5 bases and J lost 1 base. CDR3 DNA: TGTGCCAGCAGCCATTGGACTAGCGGCCTATCCTACAATGAGCAGTTCTTC. Amino acids: CASSHWTSGLSYNEQFF.

The chain recombines TRBV5-6 with TRBJ2-1; 8 nucleotides match TRBD2. The CDR3 runs 15 residues. The V segment lost 0 bases and the J segment 4 bases; nucleotides outside the gene matches: 3. In germline, CDR1 is SGHDT, CDR2 YYEEEE. The CDR3: CASSLVSGAYNEQFF. CDR3 nucleotide sequence: TGTGCCAGCAGCTTGGTTAGCGGGGCGTACAATGAGCAGTTCTTC.

This clonotype was recorded a few times. The chain recombines TRBV12-3 or TRBV12-4 with TRBJ2-5, with TRBD2 matching 8 bases. The CDR3 covers 15 residues. With V trimmed by 3 bases and J by 5 bases, 8 bases remained unmatched. The CDR3 DNA follows: TGTGCCAGCAGTTTCGCGGGAGGTGATCGGGAGACCCAGTACTTC. It yields the protein CASSFAGGDRETQYF.

A word on this clonotype: A much larger clone differs by one base, so this may be a read error. V usage is TRBV6-2 or TRBV6-3 and J usage is TRBJ2-1; 10 positions match TRBD2. Looked up from germline, CDR1 is MNHEY and CDR2 is SVGEGT. CDR3 length: 14 residues. The CDR3 sequence is CAGRGLAEGNEQFF. In DNA, the CDR3 is TGTGCCGGCAGAGGACTAGCGGAGGGCAATGAGCAGTTCTTC.

This clonotype occurred a few times. The gene calls are TRBV19 and TRBJ2-2, with D unclear. V was trimmed by 5 bases and J by 4 bases, leaving 17 bases between them. This CDR3 has 16 amino acids. Germline CDR1 is LNHDA and CDR2 is SQIVND (reference sequence). CDR3 sequence (DNA): TGTGCCAGTAGTGCCACGGGCTACTCGGGCACCGGGGAGCTGTTTTTT. Its translation is CASSATGYSGTGELFF.

The sample holds a few counts of this clonotype. The chain uses TRBV10-3 and TRBJ2-5, with D unclear. The CDR3 covers 13 residues. The V and J ends lost 5 bases and 5 bases respectively, with 12 bases between them. Germline CDR1 ENHRY, CDR2 SYGVKD. The CDR3 nucleotides read TGTGCCATCAGTACAGAGCCAATCGAGACCCAGTACTTC. Translation gives CAISTEPIETQYF.

This clonotype has just a few counts. For the CDR3, the DNA is TGTGCCAGCAGCCAAGCATTGGACGGAAATCAGCCCCAGCATTTT. Protein: CASSQALDGNQPQHF. The V call is TRBV3-1, the J call TRBJ1-5; no firm D call. Deletions cut 1 base from V and 4 bases from J, with 11 bases between. The CDR3 loop spans 15 amino acids. Per germline, CDR1 LGHDT and CDR2 YNNKEL (reference sequence).

The chain couples TRBV28 to TRBJ1-2; 9 nucleotides line up with TRBD1. The V and J ends lost 5 bases and 7 bases, in that order; junction bases with no gene match: 8. The germline V gene has CDR1 MDHEN and CDR2 SYDVKM. The CDR3 spans 14 residues. CDR3 nucleotide sequence: TGTGCCAGCAGTACGGGACAGGGTTTGGGTGGCTACACCTTC. Protein sequence: CASSTGQGLGGYTF.

Ten or more counts support this clonotype. The genes are TRBV6-1 and TRBJ1-2, with D possibly TRBD1 on 5 matching bases. V was pared by 6 bases and J by 7 bases, with 24 bases between. CDR1 is MNHNS, CDR2 SASEGT, per germline. The CDR3 is made up of 16 amino acids. The CDR3: CASRPPEGRVSRGYTF. CDR3 sequence (DNA): TGTGCCAGCAGGCCCCCTGAGGGGCGCGTTTCTCGTGGCTACACCTTC.

This clonotype was recorded at least ten times. V and J are TRBV3-1 and TRBJ1-2; D remains unclear. CDR1 is LGHDT and CDR2 is YNNKEL in the germline V gene (reference sequence). Trimming cost V 1 base and J 8 bases, with 8 bases left between them. The CDR3 totals 12 residues. For the CDR3, the DNA is TGTGCCAGCAGCCAAGGTTTAAGAGGCTACACCTTC. Protein sequence: CASSQGLRGYTF.

This clonotype has more than one count but fewer than ten. The genes are TRBV5-1 and TRBJ2-1; the D is unclear. The CDR3 runs 12 residues. Trimming stripped 5 bases from V and 8 bases from J, with 11 bases between. Germline lookup yields CDR1 SGHRS and CDR2 YFSETQ. CDR3 amino acids: CASRYRGDEQFF. DNA for the CDR3: TGCGCCAGCAGGTACCGAGGCGATGAGCAGTTCTTC.

This chain's CDR3 is CSARDARYEQYF. Here the CDR3 DNA reads TGCAGTGCTAGAGATGCACGCTACGAGCAGTACTTC. The genes are TRBV20-1 and TRBJ2-7; D gene ambiguous. The CDR3 is 12 amino acids. The V and J ends lost 0 bases and 3 bases respectively, with 6 bases between them. CDR1 is DFQATT and CDR2 is SNEGSKA in the germline V gene (reference sequence).

This clonotype was detected a few times. The CDR3 nucleotides read TGTGCCAGCAGAACGGGCCCCGCGGCGGCTTTCTTT. Translated: CASRTGPAAAFF. The chain links TRBV2 to TRBJ1-1; D is uncertain. With 6 bases removed from V and 11 bases from J, the gap between germline ends came to 16 bases. This CDR3 has 12 amino acids. CDR1 and CDR2 (germline): SNHLY, FYNNEI.

This clonotype was found many times. This sequence joins TRBV29-1 and TRBJ2-1, with 12 bases identical to TRBD2. Germline trimming cut 4 bases from V and 6 bases from J; bases unmatched to any gene: 10. This CDR3 has 16 amino acids. Looked up from germline, CDR1 is SQVTM and CDR2 is ANQGSEA. CDR3 nucleotides: TGCAGCGTTGGGGACCTAGCGGGAGGGACTCGCAATGAGCAGTTCTTC. It is translated as CSVGDLAGGTRNEQFF.

V usage is TRBV7-3 and J usage is TRBJ2-6; maybe TRBD2 (5 bases). Trimming removed 4 bases from V and 4 bases from J, with 11 bases in between. CDR3 size: 15 residues. Germline V gene data show CDR1 as SGHTA and CDR2 as FQGTGA. As DNA, the CDR3 is TGTGCCAGCAGCTCCGGGATCACCGGGGCCAACGTCCTGACTTTC. Residues: CASSSGITGANVLTF.

This chain connects TRBV7-8 to TRBJ2-1, with TRBD2 matching over 8 bases. V was pared by 6 bases and J by 5 bases, with 3 bases of the junction left unmatched. CDR1 is SGHVS and CDR2 is FQNEAQ in the germline V gene. The CDR3 totals 13 residues. This CDR3 reads CASRAGVNNEQFF. In DNA form, the CDR3 reads TGTGCCAGCAGAGCGGGGGTTAACAATGAGCAGTTCTTC.

This clonotype was counted a few times. V is TRBV18 and J is TRBJ2-7; weak D call: TRBD1 (6 bases). The CDR3 runs to 14 residues. CDR1 is KGHSH, CDR2 LQKENI, per germline. With 4 bases removed from V and 1 base from J, the gap between germline ends came to 11 bases. For the CDR3, the DNA is TGTGCCAGCTCACTTGGGACACGATCCTACGAGCAGTACTTC. This sequence encodes CASSLGTRSYEQYF.